The rows below give T cell receptor beta chains drawn from one sample of a study of read filtering for tumor transcriptome and immune sequencing. Using its own MiXCR run on the reads, TCRdb lists one record per CDR3 protein. The sample contains about 46,000 distinct CDR3 sequences, less than 20% of which appear only once. Sequencing input: a population of CD138-negative cells sorted from bone marrow. These receptors all come from a donor aged 40 or older with multiple myeloma. The CDR3 runs from the conserved cysteine through the conserved F or W. Each record gives: J gene, clone size, D gene, V gene, CDR3 protein, CDR3 DNA. D genes are given only for firm matches. Size tells how often a clone was seen (once, few, many) or the class of an expanded clone, and some rows leave it out.

TRBJ2-7 many TRBD2 TRBV28 CASSGLAYYEQYF TGTGCCAGCTCCGGACTAGCGTACTACGAGCAGTACTTC
TRBJ2-5 . . TRBV24-1 CATSDLSEAGATPMGTQYF TGTGCCACCAGTGATTTGAGTGAGGCAGGGGCCACCCCTATGGGGACCCAGTACTTC
TRBJ2-7 many . TRBV28 CASSLSGRSYEQYF TGTGCCAGCAGTTTATCCGGCAGGTCGTACGAGCAGTACTTC
TRBJ1-1 many . TRBV29-1 CSVGRNTEAFF TGCAGCGTTGGGAGGAACACTGAAGCTTTCTTT
TRBJ2-7 few . TRBV28 CASSFNSYEQYF TGTGCCAGCAGTTTTAACTCCTACGAGCAGTACTTC
TRBJ2-2 many TRBD2 TRBV9 CASSVGSGRDTGELFF TGTGCCAGCAGCGTAGGAAGCGGGAGGGACACCGGGGAGCTGTTTTTT
TRBJ2-1 many TRBD2 TRBV7-2 CASSFWGGNEQFF TGTGCCAGCAGCTTCTGGGGGGGCAATGAGCAGTTCTTC
TRBJ2-5 . . TRBV7-2 CASTLERARQETQYF TGTGCCAGCACCCTAGAAAGGGCTCGTCAAGAGACCCAGTACTTC
TRBJ2-3 many . TRBV20-1 CSAQSGIHTDTQYF TGCAGTGCTCAAAGCGGTATCCACACAGATACGCAGTATTTT
TRBJ2-1 many . TRBV11-3 CASSPNDGLRSNEQFF TGTGCCAGCAGCCCCAACGACGGCCTAAGGAGTAATGAGCAGTTCTTC
TRBJ2-1 . TRBD1 TRBV5-5 CASSGSQGAYNEQVF TGTGCCAGCAGCGGTAGTCAGGGGGCCTACAATGAGCAGGTCTTC
TRBJ2-5 many . TRBV19 CASMVGETQYF TGTGCCAGTATGGTGGGAGAGACCCAGTACTTC
TRBJ1-1 few . TRBV5-6 CASSFGTPTEAFF TGTGCCAGCAGCTTCGGGACACCGACTGAAGCTTTCTTT
TRBJ1-1 many . TRBV7-3 CASKIQGGSTEAFF TGTGCCAGCAAAATACAGGGAGGGAGCACTGAAGCTTTCTTT
TRBJ2-1 many . TRBV7-8 CASSPRDGDYNEQFF TGTGCCAGCAGCCCCCGGGACGGAGATTACAATGAGCAGTTCTTC
TRBJ2-1 few TRBD2 TRBV7-6 CASSLLAGSYNEQFF TGTGCCAGCAGCTTACTAGCGGGGTCATACAATGAGCAGTTCTTC
TRBJ2-3 many TRBD1 TRBV6-6 CASSYFPGQGSTDTQYF TGTGCCAGCAGTTACTTTCCGGGACAGGGTAGCACAGATACGCAGTATTTT
TRBJ2-7 many TRBD2 TRBV20-1 CSARDVRTSGSKDSYEQYF TGCAGTGCTAGAGATGTAAGGACTAGCGGGAGCAAGGATTCCTACGAGCAGTACTTC
TRBJ2-3 many TRBD2 TRBV18 CASSPLPAGVGDTQYF TGTGCCAGCTCACCGCTGCCAGCGGGAGTAGGGGATACGCAGTATTTT
TRBJ2-1 many . TRBV5-1 CASSFNAVANNEQFF TGCGCCAGCAGCTTTAACGCCGTAGCGAACAATGAGCAGTTCTTC
TRBJ1-5 many . TRBV23-1 CASSHAGSQPQHF TGCGCCAGCAGTCACGCGGGCTCGCAGCCCCAGCATTTT
TRBJ1-5 . . TRBV12-3/TRBV12-4 CASSSGAGQNQPQHF TGTGCCAGCAGTTCCGGGGCAGGGCAAAATCAGCCCCAGCATTTT
TRBJ2-2 few . TRBV19 CASSIGRVAAGELFF TGTGCCAGTAGTATAGGGAGGGTAGCCGCCGGGGAGCTGTTTTTT
TRBJ2-1 many TRBD1 TRBV4-1 CASSLTGADEQFF TGCGCCAGTAGCCTAACAGGGGCCGATGAGCAGTTCTTC
TRBJ2-4 few . TRBV5-6 CASSLRGLKNIQYF TGTGCCAGCAGCTTGCGGGGTCTCAAAAACATTCAGTACTTC
TRBJ2-7 many . TRBV2 CASSEAVLADSYEQYF TGTGCCAGCAGTGAAGCGGTGTTAGCTGACTCCTACGAGCAGTACTTC
TRBJ2-7 many . TRBV28 CASSTRTSSYEQYF TGTGCCAGCAGTACCAGGACATCCTCCTACGAGCAGTACTTC
TRBJ2-5 many . TRBV29-1 CSVGRSTETQYF TGCAGCGTTGGGAGGTCGACAGAGACCCAGTACTTC
TRBJ2-7 many . TRBV29-1 CSVDRAGSYEQYF TGCAGCGTTGATAGGGCAGGGAGCTACGAGCAGTACTTC
TRBJ2-1 . . TRBV29-1 CSVLTGGIGEQFF TGCAGCGTGCTGACTGGCGGGATTGGTGAGCAGTTCTTC
TRBJ2-1 . . TRBV4-2 CASSQGYSMTGYNEQFF TGTGCCAGCAGCCAAGGATATTCGATGACGGGCTACAATGAGCAGTTCTTC
TRBJ2-2 . . TRBV4-1 CASSQPSGELFF TGCGCCAGCAGCCAACCTTCCGGGGAGCTGTTTTTT
TRBJ2-1 many TRBD2 TRBV20-1 CSARDRSGRAYEQFF TGCAGTGCACGAGACAGGAGCGGGAGGGCTTATGAGCAGTTCTTC
TRBJ2-7 many . TRBV19 CASRGMGPRGVYEQYF TGTGCCAGTAGAGGTATGGGCCCCCGGGGAGTCTACGAGCAGTACTTC
TRBJ1-5 many TRBD1 TRBV10-3 CAISEGLRGRQPQHF TGTGCCATCAGTGAGGGTTTGAGGGGGCGGCAGCCCCAGCATTTT